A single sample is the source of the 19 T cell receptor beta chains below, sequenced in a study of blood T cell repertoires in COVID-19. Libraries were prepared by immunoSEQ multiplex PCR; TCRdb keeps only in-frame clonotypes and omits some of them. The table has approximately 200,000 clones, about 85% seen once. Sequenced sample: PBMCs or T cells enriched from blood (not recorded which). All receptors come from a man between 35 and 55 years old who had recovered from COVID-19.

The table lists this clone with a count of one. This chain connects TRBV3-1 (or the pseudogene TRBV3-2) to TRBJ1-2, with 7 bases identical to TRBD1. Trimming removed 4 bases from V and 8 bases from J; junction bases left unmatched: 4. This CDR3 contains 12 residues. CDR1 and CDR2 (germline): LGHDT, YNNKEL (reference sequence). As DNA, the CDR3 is TGTGCCAGCAGCCTGACAGGGCGCGGCTACACCTTC. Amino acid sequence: CASSLTGRGYTF.

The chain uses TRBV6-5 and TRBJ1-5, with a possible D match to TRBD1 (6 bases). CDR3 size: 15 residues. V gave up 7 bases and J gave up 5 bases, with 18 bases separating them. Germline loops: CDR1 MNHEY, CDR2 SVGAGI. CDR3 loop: CASTLKGVLDQPQHF. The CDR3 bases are TGTGCCAGCACCCTAAAGGGGGTTTTGGATCAGCCCCAGCATTTT.

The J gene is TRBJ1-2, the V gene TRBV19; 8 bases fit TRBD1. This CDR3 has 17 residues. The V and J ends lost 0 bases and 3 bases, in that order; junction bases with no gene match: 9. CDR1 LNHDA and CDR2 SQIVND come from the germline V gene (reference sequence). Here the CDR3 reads CASSIDPGTGRYYGYTF. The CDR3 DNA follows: TGTGCCAGTAGTATAGACCCCGGGACAGGACGGTACTATGGCTACACCTTC.

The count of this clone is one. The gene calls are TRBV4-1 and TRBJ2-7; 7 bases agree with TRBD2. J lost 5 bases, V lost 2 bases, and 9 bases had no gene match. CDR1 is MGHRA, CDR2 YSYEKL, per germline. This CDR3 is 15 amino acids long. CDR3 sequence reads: CASSQTRGGTHEQYF. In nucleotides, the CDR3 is TGCGCCAGCAGCCAAACCCGGGGAGGGACCCACGAGCAGTACTTC.

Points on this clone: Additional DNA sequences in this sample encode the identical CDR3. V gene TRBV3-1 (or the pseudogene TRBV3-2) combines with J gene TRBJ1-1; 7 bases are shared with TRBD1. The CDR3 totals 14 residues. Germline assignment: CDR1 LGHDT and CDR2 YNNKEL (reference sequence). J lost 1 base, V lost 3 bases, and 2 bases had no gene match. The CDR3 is CASSQGQPNTEAFF. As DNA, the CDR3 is TGTGCCAGCAGCCAGGGACAGCCGAACACTGAAGCTTTCTTT.

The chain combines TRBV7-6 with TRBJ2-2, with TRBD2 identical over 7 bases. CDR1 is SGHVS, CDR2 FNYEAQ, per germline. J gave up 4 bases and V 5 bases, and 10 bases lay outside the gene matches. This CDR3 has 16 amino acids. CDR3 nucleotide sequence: TGTGCCAGCAGCCCTAGGGGACCGGGAGGCACCGGGGAGCTGTTTTTT. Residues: CASSPRGPGGTGELFF.

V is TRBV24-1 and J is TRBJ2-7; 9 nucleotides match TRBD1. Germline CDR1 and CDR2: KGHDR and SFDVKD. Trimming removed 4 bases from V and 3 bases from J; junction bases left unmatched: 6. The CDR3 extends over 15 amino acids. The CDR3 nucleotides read TGTGCCACCAGTGACCACAGGGGGCCAAACTACGAGCAGTACTTC. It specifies CATSDHRGPNYEQYF.

The CDR3 sequence is CASSPTLGSGSKGYTF. The CDR3 nucleotides read TGTGCCAGCAGCCCCACCCTTGGGTCAGGAAGTAAGGGCTACACCTTC. The chain carries TRBV2 and TRBJ1-2; no definite D call. Germline CDR1 is SNHLY and CDR2 is FYNNEI. V shed 6 bases and J shed 8 bases, with 25 bases lying between them. This CDR3 is 16 amino acids long.

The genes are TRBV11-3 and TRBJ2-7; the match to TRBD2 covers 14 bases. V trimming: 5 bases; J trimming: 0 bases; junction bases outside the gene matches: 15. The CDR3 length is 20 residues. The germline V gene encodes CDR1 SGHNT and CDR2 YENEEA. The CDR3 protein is CASSPHPGTSGSWGSYEQYF. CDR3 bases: TGTGCCAGCAGCCCCCACCCCGGGACTAGCGGGAGTTGGGGCTCCTACGAGCAGTACTTC.

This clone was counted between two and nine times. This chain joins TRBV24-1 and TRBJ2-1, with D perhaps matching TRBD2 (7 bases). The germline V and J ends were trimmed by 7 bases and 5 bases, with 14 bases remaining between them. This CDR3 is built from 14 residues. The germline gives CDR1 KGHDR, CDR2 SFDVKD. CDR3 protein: CATRSGTLNNEQFF. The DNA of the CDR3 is TGTGCCACCAGGAGCGGGACACTTAACAATGAGCAGTTCTTC.

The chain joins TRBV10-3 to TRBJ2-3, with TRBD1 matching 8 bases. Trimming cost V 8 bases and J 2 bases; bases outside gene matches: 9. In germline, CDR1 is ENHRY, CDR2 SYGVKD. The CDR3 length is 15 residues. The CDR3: CAIEETGGDTDTQYF. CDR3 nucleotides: TGTGCCATCGAGGAAACAGGGGGAGACACAGATACGCAGTATTTT.

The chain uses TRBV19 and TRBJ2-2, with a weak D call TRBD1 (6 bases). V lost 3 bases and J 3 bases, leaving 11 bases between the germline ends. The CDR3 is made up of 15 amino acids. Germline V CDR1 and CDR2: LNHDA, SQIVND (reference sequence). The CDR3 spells CASSMLTGYTGELFF. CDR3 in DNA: TGTGCCAGTAGTATGCTTACAGGGTACACCGGGGAGCTGTTTTTT.

CDR3: CASRRLNSPLHF. In DNA, the CDR3 is TGTGCCAGCAGGAGGCTGAATTCACCCCTCCACTTT. The chain couples TRBV12-3 or TRBV12-4 to TRBJ1-6; D is ambiguous. The CDR3 length is 12 residues. V was trimmed by 6 bases and J by 7 bases, leaving 7 bases between them.

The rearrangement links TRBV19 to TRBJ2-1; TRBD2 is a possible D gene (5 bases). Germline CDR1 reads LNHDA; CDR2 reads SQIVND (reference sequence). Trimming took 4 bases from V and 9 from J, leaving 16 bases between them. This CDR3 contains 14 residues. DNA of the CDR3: TGTGCCAGTAGTAACTTCTTGACTGGGAGTGAGCAGTTCTTC. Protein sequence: CASSNFLTGSEQFF.

Here the CDR3 DNA reads TGCAGCGTGACCGACACCCGGGACAGGGGGACCAATGGCTATGGCTACACCTTC. Protein sequence: CSVTDTRDRGTNGYGYTF. The gene calls are TRBV29-1 and TRBJ1-2; 11 bases fit TRBD1. Germline V gene sequence: CDR1 SQVTM, CDR2 ANQGSEA. J gave up 4 bases and V 6 bases, and 19 bases lay outside the gene matches. This CDR3 spans 18 amino acids.

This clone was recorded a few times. The DNA for the CDR3 is TGTGCCAGCAGCAATAAAAAGGTCCGGGGGGTTGATTCACCCCTCCACTTT. It yields the protein CASSNKKVRGVDSPLHF. V and J are TRBV21-1 and TRBJ1-6. TRBV21-1 is tagged as a pseudogene. This CDR3 has 17 amino acids.

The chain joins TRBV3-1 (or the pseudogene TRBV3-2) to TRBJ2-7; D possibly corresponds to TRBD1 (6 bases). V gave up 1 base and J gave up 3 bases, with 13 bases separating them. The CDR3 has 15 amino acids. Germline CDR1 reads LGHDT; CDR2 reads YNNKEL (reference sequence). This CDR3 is CASSQAWGQNYEQYF. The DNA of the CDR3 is TGTGCCAGCAGCCAAGCTTGGGGGCAGAACTACGAGCAGTACTTC.

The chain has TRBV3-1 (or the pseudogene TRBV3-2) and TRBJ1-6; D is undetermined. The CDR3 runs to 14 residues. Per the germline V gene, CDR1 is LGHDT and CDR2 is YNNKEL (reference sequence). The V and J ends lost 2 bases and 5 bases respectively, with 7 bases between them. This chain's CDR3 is CASSQWLDNSPLHF. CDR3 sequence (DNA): TGTGCCAGCAGCCAATGGTTAGATAATTCACCCCTCCACTTT.

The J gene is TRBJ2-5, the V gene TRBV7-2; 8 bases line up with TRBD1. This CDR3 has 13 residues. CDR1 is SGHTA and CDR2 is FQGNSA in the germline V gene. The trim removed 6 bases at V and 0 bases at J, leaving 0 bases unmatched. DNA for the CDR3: TGTGCCAGCAGGGGACAGGACCAAGAGACCCAGTACTTC. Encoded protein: CASRGQDQETQYF.